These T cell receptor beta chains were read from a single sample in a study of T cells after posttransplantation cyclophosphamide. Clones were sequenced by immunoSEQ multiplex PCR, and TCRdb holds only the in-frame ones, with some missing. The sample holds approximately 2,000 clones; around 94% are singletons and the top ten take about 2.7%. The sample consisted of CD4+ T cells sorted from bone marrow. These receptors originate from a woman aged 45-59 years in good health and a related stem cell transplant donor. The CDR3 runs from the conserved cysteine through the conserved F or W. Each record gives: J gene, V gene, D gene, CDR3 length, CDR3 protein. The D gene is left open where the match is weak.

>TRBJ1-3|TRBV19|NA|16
CASSISPGFSGNTIYF
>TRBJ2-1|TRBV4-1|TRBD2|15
CASSQERELSNEQFF
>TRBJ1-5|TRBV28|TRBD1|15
CASSLWRQGGPPQHF
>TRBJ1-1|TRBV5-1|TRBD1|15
CASSFRTGENTEAFF
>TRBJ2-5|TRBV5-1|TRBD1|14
CASSPGQGQETQYF
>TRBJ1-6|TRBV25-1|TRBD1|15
CASSAARTGVSPLHF
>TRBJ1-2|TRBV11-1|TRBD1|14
CASSPRGLGYGYTF
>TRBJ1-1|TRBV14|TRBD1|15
CASSQRTGGYTEAFF
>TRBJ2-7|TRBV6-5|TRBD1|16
CASSYGMGQGNHEQYF
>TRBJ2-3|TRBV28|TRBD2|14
CASKVGGTGTSGSF
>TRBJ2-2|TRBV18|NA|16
CASSPPGGPNTGELFF
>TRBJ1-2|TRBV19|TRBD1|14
CASSETGVNYGYTF
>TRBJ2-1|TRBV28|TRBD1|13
CASSLVGGAGQFF
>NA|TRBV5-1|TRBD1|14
CASSPPDRFHEQYF
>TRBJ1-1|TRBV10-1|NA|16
CASSESGRRQNTEAFF
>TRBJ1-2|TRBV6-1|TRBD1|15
CASSESLTGAAGYTF
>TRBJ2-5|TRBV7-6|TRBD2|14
CASVAGGPKETQYF
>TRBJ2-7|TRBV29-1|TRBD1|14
CSVAGQGVTYEQYF
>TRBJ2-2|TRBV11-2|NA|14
CASSTNRGTGELFF
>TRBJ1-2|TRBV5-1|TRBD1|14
CASTTTPTGLGYTF
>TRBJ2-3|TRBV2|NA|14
CASSGLSNTDTQYF
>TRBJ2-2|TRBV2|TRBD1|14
CASYDRTGHGELFF
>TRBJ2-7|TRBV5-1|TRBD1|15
CASSPLRTGEVEQYF
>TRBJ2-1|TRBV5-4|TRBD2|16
CASSSPSGRVYGEQFF
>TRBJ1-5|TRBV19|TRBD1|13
CASSADRVQPQHF
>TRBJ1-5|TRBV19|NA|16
CASSIVRILVSQPQHF
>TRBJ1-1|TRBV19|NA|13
CASSPPGGTEAFF